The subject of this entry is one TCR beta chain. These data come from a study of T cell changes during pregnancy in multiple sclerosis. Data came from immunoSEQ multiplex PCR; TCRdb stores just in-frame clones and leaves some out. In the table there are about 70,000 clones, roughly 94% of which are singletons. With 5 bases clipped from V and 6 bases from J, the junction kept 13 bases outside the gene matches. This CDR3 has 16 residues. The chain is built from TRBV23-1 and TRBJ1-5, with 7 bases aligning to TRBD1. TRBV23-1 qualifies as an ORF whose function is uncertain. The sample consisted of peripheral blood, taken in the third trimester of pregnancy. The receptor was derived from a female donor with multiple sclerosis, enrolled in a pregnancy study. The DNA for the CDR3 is TGCGCCAGCAGTGGTTTGGAGGGGGCACTATGTCAGCCCCAGCATTTT. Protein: CASSGLEGALCQPQHF.